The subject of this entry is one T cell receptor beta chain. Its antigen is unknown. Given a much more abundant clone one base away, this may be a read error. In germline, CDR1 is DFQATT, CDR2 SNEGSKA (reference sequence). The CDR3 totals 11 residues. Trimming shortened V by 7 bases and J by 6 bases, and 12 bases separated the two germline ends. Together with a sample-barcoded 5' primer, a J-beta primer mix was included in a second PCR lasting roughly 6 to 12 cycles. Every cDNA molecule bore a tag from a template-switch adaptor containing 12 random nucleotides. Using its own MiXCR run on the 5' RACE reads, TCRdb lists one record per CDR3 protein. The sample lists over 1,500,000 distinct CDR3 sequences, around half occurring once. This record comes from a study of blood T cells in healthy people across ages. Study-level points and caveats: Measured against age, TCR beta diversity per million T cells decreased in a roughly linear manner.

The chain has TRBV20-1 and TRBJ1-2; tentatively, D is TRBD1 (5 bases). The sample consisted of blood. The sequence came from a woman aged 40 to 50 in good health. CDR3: CSGSAGHGYTF. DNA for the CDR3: TGCAGTGGAAGCGCAGGGCATGGCTACACCTTC.